The present T cell receptor (beta chain) was sequenced within a study of T cell changes during pregnancy in multiple sclerosis. Here immunoSEQ multiplex PCR was the method, and the copy in TCRdb shows in-frame clones only, minus some. The repertoire consists of around 100,000 clones, with approximately 89% occurring once and the leading ten covering roughly 3.5%. Germline V gene sequence: CDR1 SGHRS, CDR2 YFSETQ. The CDR3 contains 15 residues. Trimming shortened V by 2 bases and J by 1 base, and 12 bases separated the two germline ends. Sample: peripheral blood, taken after pregnancy. This sequence originates from a female donor with multiple sclerosis, enrolled in a pregnancy study. This chain connects TRBV5-1 to TRBJ1-1; D is possibly TRBD1 (5 bases). This chain's CDR3 is CASSFGRVGNTEAFF. The CDR3 DNA is TGCGCCAGCAGCTTTGGCAGGGTCGGGAACACTGAAGCTTTCTTT.